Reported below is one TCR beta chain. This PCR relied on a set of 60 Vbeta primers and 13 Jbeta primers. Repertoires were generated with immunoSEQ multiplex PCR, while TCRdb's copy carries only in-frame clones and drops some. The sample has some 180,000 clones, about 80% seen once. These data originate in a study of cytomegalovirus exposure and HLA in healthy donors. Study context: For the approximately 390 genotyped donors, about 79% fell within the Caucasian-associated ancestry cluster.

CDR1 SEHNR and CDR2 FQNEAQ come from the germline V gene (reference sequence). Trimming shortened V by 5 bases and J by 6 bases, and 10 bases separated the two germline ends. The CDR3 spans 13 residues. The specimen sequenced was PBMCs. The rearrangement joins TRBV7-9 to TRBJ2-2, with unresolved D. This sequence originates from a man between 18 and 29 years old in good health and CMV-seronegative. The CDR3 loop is CASSDERAGELFF. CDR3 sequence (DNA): TGTGCCAGCAGCGACGAACGGGCCGGGGAGCTGTTTTTT. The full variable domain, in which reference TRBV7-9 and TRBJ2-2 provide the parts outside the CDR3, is DTGVSQNPRHKITKRGQNVTFRCDPISEHNRLYWYRQTLGQGPEFLTYFQNEAQLEKSRLLSDRFSAERPKGSFSTLEIQRTEQGDSAMYLCASSDERAGELFFGEGSRLTVL.